This TCR beta chain derives from a study of beta chain features in type 1 diabetes (dated by TCRdb to 2017 to 2018). Background on the whole study: No differences in mean age, gender distribution, total cell number or subset yield were found between patients and healthy donors. A total of roughly 99 million sorted cells were examined across all samples, and the number of cells per subset was strongly correlated with RNA yield. The study compared TCRB repertoires of sorted circulating CD4+ T cell subsets between recently diagnosed type 1 diabetes patients and matched healthy donors. Whereas all 30 or so donors provided naive and central memory subsets, regulatory and stem cell-like memory subsets were isolated from just 8 patients and roughly eight healthy donors.

CDR3 length: 16 amino acids, cysteine to phenylalanine. Of the read, only the CDR3 DNA is kept; its 48 bases are in frame from base 1. Taken from the germline V gene (reference sequence), the CDR1 and CDR2 loops are SEHNR and FQNEAQ. The V and J ends are trimmed by 5 bases and 1 base, leaving 14 bases between them. Each donor gave one peripheral blood draw, averaging roughly 0.11 L, which was collected into heparinised tubes. Using a panel that included CD45RO, CCR7, CD25, CD127, CD95 and CD27, naive, central memory, regulatory and stem cell-like memory CD4+ T cells were sorted on a BD FACSAria II. Every sorted population had a purity above 95%. PBMCs were separated immediately by Lymphoprep density gradient centrifugation and were stained directly, without being cultured. Samples were stained and sorted in pairs, with one healthy donor and one patient per experiment, so that batch effects were minimized.

The entire isolated RNA was reverse transcribed using the High Capacity cDNA Reverse Transcription Kit, and thus expressed TCRB transcripts were sequenced. Deep immunoSEQ sequencing was performed on naive, central memory and regulatory T cell samples, with an average of roughly 3.3 million total reads per sample. Sorted cells were lysed in RLT buffer, and RNA was extracted using DNase-treated RNeasy Micro or Mini kits according to cell number. To prevent cross-contamination, every cell subset was processed on its own, while patient and healthy donor samples were processed together. TCRB sequences were amplified from cDNA with the immunoSEQ multiplex PCR, producing 87-bp fragments spanning the CDR3 region. Amplicons were sequenced on the Illumina HiSeq platform. In the source study's methods: PCR bias was corrected computationally using synthetic template baselines, and reads within Hamming distance 2 were collapsed, with unmergeable singletons discarded. Reads were aligned against IMGT to assign V, D and J genes, CDR3 length and insertions or deletions at six rearrangement sites. Within each subset, clonotype counts were normalized to sorted cell number, after which true diversity and Gini coefficients were computed with the tcR R package. The overlap coefficient, calculated on TCRB nucleotide sequences, was used to measure repertoire sharing. Imported from immuneACCESS, the table was reduced by TCRdb to in-frame sequences with V and J called. These copies leave out some clones; in studies compared against another copy, an unresolved V gene accounts for under half, and the cause of the remainder is not known. D and trimming come from the DNA, and the V and J calls and clone size come from that table. The table for this sample lists around 320,000 clones; 13% to 15% of them were counted only once. Roughly 7% of the sample is in the top ten clones.

With respect to this clone: No antigen is known for it. Base-call qualities are not available, and no considerably larger clone is one nucleotide away.

Points the paper makes about the study in general: A moderate but significant shortening of TCRB CDR3 length was observed in type 1 diabetes patients in all four CD4+ subsets. Naive, central memory and regulatory TCRB repertoires appeared to be more similar among patients than among healthy donors. Patients with type 1 diabetes made fewer insertions and deleted more nucleotides at VDJ recombination sites, implying thymic rearrangement abnormalities. Sequencing cDNA rather than genomic DNA could over-represent highly expressing activated cells, although activation and CD3 levels did not differ between groups. HLA sub-analyses involved small numbers of individuals, so any influence of HLA type on TCRB rearrangement remained unresolved. PCR might favor shorter templates, but patient and control samples were amplified and corrected together, so any skew would affect both groups equally.

The sequence is built from TRBV7-9 and TRBJ2-2; possibly the D gene is TRBD2, per 6 matching bases. This clonotype was sampled from a man aged 25-40 years in good health. Sequenced material: central memory CD4+ T cells from blood. This receptor carries the CDR3 CASSPFTGGNTGELFF. The DNA sequence reads TGTGCCAGCAGCCCTTTTACCGGGGGGAACACCGGGGAGCTGTTTTTT.